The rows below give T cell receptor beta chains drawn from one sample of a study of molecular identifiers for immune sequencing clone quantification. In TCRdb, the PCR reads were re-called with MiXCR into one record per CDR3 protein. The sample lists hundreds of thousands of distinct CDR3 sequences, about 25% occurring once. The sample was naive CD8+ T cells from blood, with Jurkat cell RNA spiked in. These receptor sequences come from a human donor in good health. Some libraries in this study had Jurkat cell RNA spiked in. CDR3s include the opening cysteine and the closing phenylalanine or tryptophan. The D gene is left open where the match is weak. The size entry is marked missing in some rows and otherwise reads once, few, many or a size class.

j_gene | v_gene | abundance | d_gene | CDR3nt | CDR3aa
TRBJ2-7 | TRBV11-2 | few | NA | TGTGCCAGCAGCCAATGGACCTACGAGCAGTACTTC | CASSQWTYEQYF
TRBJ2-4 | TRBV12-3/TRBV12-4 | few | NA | TGTGCCAGCAGTTTAGAGGGACCGCAAAATCAGTACTTC | CASSLEGPQNQYF
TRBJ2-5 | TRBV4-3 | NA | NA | TGCGCCAGCAGCCAAGAGCGGGGACAAGAGACCCAGTACTTC | CASSQERGQETQYF
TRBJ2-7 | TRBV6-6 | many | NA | TGTGCCAGCAGTTACTCGTACGGTCTCGAGCAGTACTTC | CASSYSYGLEQYF
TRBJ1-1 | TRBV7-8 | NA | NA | TGTGCCAGCAGCGAATTAGAGGACAGCCTAAAGAACACTGAAGCTTTCTTT | CASSELEDSLKNTEAFF
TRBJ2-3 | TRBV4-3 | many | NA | TGCGCCAGCAGCCAAGGGCAGAGGTTAGATACGCAGTATTTT | CASSQGQRLDTQYF
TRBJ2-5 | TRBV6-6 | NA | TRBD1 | TGTGCCAGCAGTTACCGACAGAGGACAGGGCTCGAGACCCAGTACTTC | CASSYRQRTGLETQYF
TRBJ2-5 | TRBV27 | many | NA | TGTGCCAGCAGTTTATCATACCCGACAGCGCAAGAGACCCAGTACTTC | CASSLSYPTAQETQYF
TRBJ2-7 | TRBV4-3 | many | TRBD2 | TGCGCCAGCAGCCAAGGACTAGCGGACGGCCGGCCCTACGAGCAGTACTTC | CASSQGLADGRPYEQYF
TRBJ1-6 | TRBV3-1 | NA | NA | NA | CASSQDRVGVGSPFHF
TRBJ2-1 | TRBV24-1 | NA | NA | TGTGCCACCAGTGATTTACACAGAAGCTCCTACAATGAGCAGTTCTTC | CATSDLHRSSYNEQFF
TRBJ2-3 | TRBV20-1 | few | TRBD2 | TGCAGTGCTAGAGAGCCCAGCGGGGGCCCCCGCACAGATACGCAGTATTTT | CSAREPSGGPRTDTQYF
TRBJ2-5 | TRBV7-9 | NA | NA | TGTGCCAGCAGCATAGTTGTATCCGGACGGGAGACCCAGTACTTC | CASSIVVSGRETQYF
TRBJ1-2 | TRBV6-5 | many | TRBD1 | TGTGCCAGCGCAGGGGGCGCCAACTATGGCTACACCTTC | CASAGGANYGYTF
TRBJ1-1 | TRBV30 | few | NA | TGTGCCTGGAGTGTACTAACTGAAGCTTTCTTT | CAWSVLTEAFF